This T cell receptor (beta chain) comes out of a study of technical replicates of blood from a handful of donors (dated by TCRdb to about 2017). Receptor amplification or capture employed the immunoSEQ multiplex PCR assay. In TCRdb, the immuneACCESS table is reduced to in-frame sequences with V and J assigned. These tables do not hold every clone; where another copy was compared, an unresolved V gene accounts for under half, and the others remain unexplained. This sample is represented by tens of thousands of clones; approximately 90% of them were singletons. Clones ranked in the top ten supply more than 4.5% of the sample. As for this clone: Its antigen is not yet known. There are no base qualities to consult, and no much larger clone falls within one base.

The CDR3 runs 12 amino acids, cysteine and phenylalanine included. The read is trimmed to its CDR3 DNA, 36 bases read in frame from base 1. The germline V gene (reference sequence) yields LNHDA for CDR1 and SQIVND for CDR2. V loses 5 bases at its end and J loses 12 bases; junction bases beyond the gene matches: 6. Input material: PBMCs. The receptor chain draws on TRBV19 and TRBJ2-1; TRBD1 fits 8 bases in the junction. The clonotype comes from a human donor in good health. Some clones in this sample may be carry-over from other donors' samples. The sequenced DNA: TGTGCCAGTAGTGATAGGACAGGGTGGCAGTTCTTC. It encodes CASSDRTGWQFF.